These T cell receptor beta chains were read from a single sample in a study of T cell responses to AZD1222 COVID-19 vaccine. This table comes from immunoSEQ multiplex PCR, and its TCRdb copy is limited to in-frame clones, with some not included. The profile covers 100,000 or so clones, with 90% appearing a single time and around 1.3% taken by the ten largest. The specimen comprised peripheral blood, sampled on day 0 of AZD1222 vaccination. Receptors were obtained from an adult in good health. The CDR3 runs from the conserved cysteine through the conserved F or W. Each record gives: V gene, CDR3 protein.

v_call: TRBV9; cdr3_aa: CASSVSSSGANVLTF
v_call: TRBV6-1; cdr3_aa: CASSERRRGNTEAFF
v_call: TRBV16; cdr3_aa: CASSHKGLGNYGYTF
v_call: TRBV11-2; cdr3_aa: CASSFIGGPYEQYF
v_call: TRBV11-2; cdr3_aa: CASSLVGRTEAFF
v_call: TRBV11-2; cdr3_aa: CASSLDAGALPDTQYF
v_call: TRBV2; cdr3_aa: CASTGTLAYNEQFF
v_call: TRBV3-1/TRBV3-2; cdr3_aa: CASRGSQNNSPLHF
v_call: TRBV29-1; cdr3_aa: CSVSQSNEKLFF
v_call: TRBV7-8; cdr3_aa: CASSQSAGYSGNTIYF
v_call: TRBV3-1/TRBV3-2; cdr3_aa: CASSQVDRKNTIYF
v_call: TRBV18; cdr3_aa: CASSPNNQNTGELFF
v_call: TRBV19; cdr3_aa: CASSTPVGETQYF
v_call: TRBV5-1; cdr3_aa: CASSLDGAGNQPQHF
v_call: TRBV19; cdr3_aa: CASSTRTGNTGELFF
v_call: TRBV5-4; cdr3_aa: CASKKMGGYQETQYF
v_call: TRBV21-1; cdr3_aa: CASSKELKDVIRTDTEAFF
v_call: TRBV9; cdr3_aa: CASSDRLAAATDTQYF
v_call: TRBV24-1; cdr3_aa: CATSDLPVTDTQYF
v_call: TRBV27; cdr3_aa: CASSSRSGNQPQHF
v_call: TRBV5-1; cdr3_aa: CASSLEAHTEAFF
v_call: TRBV14; cdr3_aa: CASSPRTGNYGYTF
v_call: TRBV25-1; cdr3_aa: CASTGNPGVIGGYTF
v_call: TRBV4-1; cdr3_aa: CASSQALYSNQPQHF
v_call: TRBV15; cdr3_aa: CATSSRGGWGNEQFF
v_call: TRBV2; cdr3_aa: CASSDSYLYGYTF
v_call: TRBV28; cdr3_aa: CASSLEGSAFF
v_call: TRBV11-2; cdr3_aa: CASSLVPGTALGYTF
v_call: TRBV29-1; cdr3_aa: CSVDLGGLTYGYTF
v_call: TRBV12-3/TRBV12-4; cdr3_aa: CASSLAYQETQYF
v_call: TRBV11-2; cdr3_aa: CASSLGTSGGGQETQYF
v_call: TRBV11-2; cdr3_aa: CASSLAPAEYEQYF
v_call: TRBV2; cdr3_aa: CASRDSGDTEAFF
v_call: TRBV5-6; cdr3_aa: CASSGDAALVDFF
v_call: TRBV5-4; cdr3_aa: CASSFTGLQPYTIYF
v_call: TRBV29-1; cdr3_aa: CSVQTGTNQPQHF
v_call: TRBV7-9; cdr3_aa: CASSFSGAGRYEQYF
v_call: TRBV5-5; cdr3_aa: CASSLAPGVDGYTF
v_call: TRBV19; cdr3_aa: CASSNRQGYTEAFF
v_call: TRBV27; cdr3_aa: CASRSGQYNYGYTF
v_call: TRBV27; cdr3_aa: CASSGLGGRFQPQHF
v_call: TRBV19; cdr3_aa: CASSMGGPRNSPLHF
v_call: TRBV7-2; cdr3_aa: CASNLPLNTEAFF
v_call: TRBV19; cdr3_aa: CASSIGNQPQHF
v_call: TRBV5-5; cdr3_aa: CASSLFAMDRATEAFF
v_call: TRBV3-1/TRBV3-2; cdr3_aa: CASSHRGGYYGYTF
v_call: TRBV19; cdr3_aa: CASSMERVGVYGYTF
v_call: TRBV3-1/TRBV3-2; cdr3_aa: CASSQDRASYGYTF
v_call: TRBV18; cdr3_aa: CASSGGTGRGTEAFF
v_call: TRBV24-1; cdr3_aa: CATSVGAGETDTQYF
v_call: TRBV2; cdr3_aa: CASSEGGRAFNSPLHF
v_call: TRBV12-3/TRBV12-4; cdr3_aa: CASSGGWNSPLHF